This section outlines one T cell receptor beta chain sequence together with its context. These data are taken from a study of blood T cell repertoires in COVID-19. Study-wide context: Both acute and convalescent COVID-19 samples were obtained from the United States, Italy and Spain. T cells, B-cell-depleted T cells, or PBMCs provided the cDNA or gDNA that served as material.

Per the original methods: Nucleated cell number was recorded as an estimate derived from reference gene primer amplification. Some clones are missing from TCRdb's copy, which holds only in-frame ones; the method was immunoSEQ multiplex PCR. Clone size and V and J calls were adopted from that table, with D and trimming inferred from the DNA. The sample has some 170,000 clones, roughly 80% seen once; the top ten hold around 8.1%. Sequenced input: peripheral blood. This TCR was recovered from a man aged 60-69 years with acute or convalescent COVID-19.

In DNA form, the CDR3 reads TGTGCCAGCAGTGTAATAGACAGGGTTGAATTCACAGATACGCAGTATTTT. Translation: CASSVIDRVEFTDTQYF. The chain is built from TRBV25-1 and TRBJ2-3; TRBD1 matches at 7 bases. The length of the CDR3 is 17 residues. The germline gives CDR1 MGHDK, CDR2 SYGVNS. V gave up 4 bases and J gave up 2 bases; unmatched junction bases: 12.